These 20 T cell receptor beta chains share one sample of origin, sequenced in a study of cytotoxic CD8 clonotypes in ibrutinib-treated CLL. The data were produced by immunoSEQ multiplex PCR, yet TCRdb's version contains in-frame clones alone and is incomplete. The repertoire consists of 200,000 to 250,000 clones, with roughly 70% occurring once and the leading ten covering 15%. The starting material was PBMCs, obtained after 24 months of ibrutinib treatment. The receptors were gathered from a human donor with chronic lymphocytic leukemia.

For the CDR3, the DNA is TGTGCCAGCACCCCGGGGGGAGCCTATAGCAATCAGCCCCAGCATTTT. It translates to CASTPGGAYSNQPQHF. This chain connects TRBV7-2 to TRBJ1-5; perhaps TRBD1 as D (5 bases). Germline assignment: CDR1 SGHTA and CDR2 FQGNSA. The CDR3 loop spans 16 amino acids. Trimming pared 7 bases from V and 0 bases from J, leaving 16 bases between.

DNA of the CDR3: TGTGCCAGCAGTGAATTCAGCAGGGGGCCTCAGCCCCAGCATTTT. It is translated as CASSEFSRGPQPQHF. V usage is TRBV25-1 and J usage is TRBJ1-5, with 8 positions matching TRBD1. CDR1 is MGHDK and CDR2 is SYGVNS in the germline V gene. This CDR3 has 15 residues. The J segment lost 6 bases and the V segment lost 1 base, leaving 5 bases of the junction unmatched.

The V and J genes are TRBV9 and TRBJ2-3, with D unclear. Germline V gene lookup returns CDR1 SGDLS and CDR2 YYNGEE. CDR3 size: 13 residues. V lost 2 bases, J lost 4 bases, and 8 bases lay in between. CDR3 nucleotide sequence: TGTGCCAGCAGCGTCTCTCCCCCAGATACGCAGTATTTT. It translates to CASSVSPPDTQYF.

This chain connects TRBV28 to TRBJ2-7, with D maybe TRBD2 (6 bases). V gave up 3 bases and J gave up 3 bases, with 18 bases separating them. CDR3 length: 16 residues. The germline V gene encodes CDR1 MDHEN and CDR2 SYDVKM. The CDR3 is CASSLDLADYNYEQYF. The CDR3 DNA follows: TGTGCCAGCAGTTTGGATTTGGCGGACTACAACTACGAGCAGTACTTC.

The CDR3 spells CASTSTSGGSEQYF. For the CDR3, the DNA is TGTGCCAGCACCTCGACTAGTGGGGGCTCCGAGCAGTACTTC. The chain uses TRBV28 and TRBJ2-7, with D perhaps being TRBD1 or TRBD2 (6 bases each). V shed 7 bases and J shed 6 bases, with 19 bases lying between them. This CDR3 spans 14 amino acids. Germline V CDR1 and CDR2: MDHEN, SYDVKM. The full variable domain, its missing parts supplied by reference TRBV28 and TRBJ2-7, is DVKVTQSSRYLVKRTGEKVFLECVQDMDHENMFWYRQDPGLGLRLIYFSYDVKMKEKGDIPEGYSVSREKKERFSLILESASTNQTSMYLCASTSTSGGSEQYFGPGTRLTVT.

This clone occurred once. This chain uses TRBV11-2 with TRBJ2-7, with 10 nucleotides matching TRBD1. CDR3 length: 15 amino acids. Trimming took 4 bases from V and 2 from J; bases not matched to a gene: 5. The germline V gene encodes CDR1 SGHAT and CDR2 FQNNGV. The CDR3 DNA is TGTGCCAGCAGCTCGACAGGGGGCACAACCTACGAGCAGTACTTC. Translating it yields CASSSTGGTTYEQYF.

This clone has only a few counts. The rearrangement links TRBV4-2 to TRBJ1-1, with TRBD1 matching 7 bases. This CDR3 is 16 amino acids long. Germline CDR1 reads LGHNA; CDR2 reads YNFKEQ. Losses at the gene ends were 3 bases for V and 0 bases for J; bases not matched to a gene: 7. This CDR3 is CASSQQIRGLNTEAFF. CDR3 DNA: TGTGCCAGCAGCCAGCAGATTAGGGGGCTGAACACTGAAGCTTTCTTT.

The V call is TRBV19, the J call TRBJ1-1; D remains ambiguous. V dropped 5 bases and J dropped 7 bases, with 14 bases sitting between them. There are 13 residues in the CDR3. CDR1 and CDR2 (germline): LNHDA, SQIVND (reference sequence). For the CDR3, the DNA is TGTGCCAGTAGTCCGCAGGTAAGAGGTGAAGCTTTCTTT. Translation gives CASSPQVRGEAFF.

A few counts support this clone. The rearrangement uses TRBV6-6 and TRBJ1-2; D gene ambiguous. Germline V gene data show CDR1 as MNHNY and CDR2 as SVGAGI (reference sequence). The CDR3 has 14 residues. V was pared by 2 bases and J by 4 bases, with 11 bases between. Written as DNA, the CDR3 is TGTGCCAGCAGTTACGGCGAGGGCTCCTATGGCTACACCTTC. Translation: CASSYGEGSYGYTF.

The gene calls are TRBV27 and TRBJ1-4; 8 bases are shared with TRBD1. The CDR3 runs 13 residues. Germline CDR1 and CDR2: MNHEY and SMNVEV (reference sequence). Trimming removed 5 bases from V and 8 bases from J; junction bases left unmatched: 4. The CDR3 here is CASSMNRGEKLFF. The CDR3 DNA follows: TGTGCCAGCAGTATGAACAGGGGGGAAAAACTGTTTTTT.

This chain links TRBV7-9 with TRBJ1-4; no clear D gene. In germline, CDR1 is SEHNR, CDR2 FQNEAQ (reference sequence). This CDR3 is 15 amino acids long. Trimming took off 1 base at V and 6 bases at J, with 12 bases between the two ends. The CDR3: CASSLDGNRDEKLFF. The CDR3 DNA reads TGTGCCAGCAGCTTAGACGGCAATCGGGATGAAAAACTGTTTTTT.

V gene TRBV7-9 combines with J gene TRBJ2-1; tentative D call: TRBD2 (6 bases). The CDR3 loop spans 18 amino acids. CDR1 is SEHNR and CDR2 is FQNEAQ in the germline V gene (reference sequence). Between the trimmed V and J ends, which lost 2 bases and 0 bases, there was a span of 17 bases. CDR3 residues: CASSLLAPDKSSYNEQFF. The DNA for the CDR3 is TGTGCCAGCAGCTTACTAGCGCCCGATAAGAGCTCCTACAATGAGCAGTTCTTC.

The J gene is TRBJ2-7, the V gene TRBV9; the match to TRBD2 covers 12 bases. The CDR3 sequence is 15 residues long. V lost 1 base and J lost 8; bases outside the gene matches: 7. In germline, CDR1 is SGDLS, CDR2 YYNGEE. The CDR3 reads CASSVLGLAGGKQYF. CDR3 bases: TGTGCCAGCAGCGTACTAGGGCTAGCGGGAGGGAAGCAGTACTTC.

The chain employs TRBV5-4 and TRBJ2-7; D is unresolved. The V end lost 0 bases, the J end lost 3 bases, and 16 bases lay between the germline ends. CDR1 is SGHNT and CDR2 is YYREEE in the germline V gene (reference sequence). This CDR3 is 16 amino acids long. CDR3 in DNA: TGTGCCAGCAGCTTGGAGTCCTCCCAAAGGGTCTACGAGCAGTACTTC. Amino acids: CASSLESSQRVYEQYF.

The V and J genes are TRBV5-1 and TRBJ1-1; the D is unclear. The CDR3 loop spans 15 amino acids. CDR1 is SGHRS, CDR2 YFSETQ, per germline. The V end was cut by 4 bases, the J end by 0 bases, with 13 bases between. CDR3 DNA sequence: TGCGCCAGCAGCCCGGGATTACTTATGAACACTGAAGCTTTCTTT. It specifies CASSPGLLMNTEAFF.

In its sample, this clone was seen once. This chain connects TRBV6-5 to TRBJ2-2; no firm D call. The CDR3 extends over 15 amino acids. From germline, CDR1 is MNHEY and CDR2 SVGAGI. Deletions cut 0 bases from V and 3 bases from J, with 8 bases between. The CDR3 loop reads CASSYSVGYTGELFF. The DNA of the CDR3 is TGTGCCAGCAGTTACTCGGTGGGGTACACCGGGGAGCTGTTTTTT.

V gene TRBV5-1 combines with J gene TRBJ2-6; 10 bases are shared with TRBD1. The CDR3 totals 19 residues. V gave up 5 bases and J gave up 0 bases; unmatched junction bases: 11. The germline gives CDR1 SGHRS, CDR2 YFSETQ. The CDR3 is CASRPVDRGLGSGANVLTF. In DNA, the CDR3 is TGCGCCAGCAGACCCGTAGACAGGGGGCTTGGCTCTGGGGCCAACGTCCTGACTTTC.

J is TRBJ2-1 and V is TRBV2; D is perhaps TRBD1 (6 bases). Trimming cost V 5 bases and J 4 bases, with 12 bases left between them. The CDR3 is made up of 14 amino acids. Germline V gives CDR1 SNHLY, CDR2 FYNNEI. Here the CDR3 reads CASSQSRGYNEQFF. The CDR3, as DNA: TGTGCCAGCAGTCAGTCCAGGGGTTACAATGAGCAGTTCTTC. The entire variable domain, with the rest obtained from reference TRBV2 and TRBJ2-1, is as follows: EPEVTQTPSHQVTQMGQEVILRCVPISNHLYFYWYRQILGQKVEFLVSFYNNEISEKSEIFDDQFSVERPDGSNFTLKIRSTKLEDSAMYFCASSQSRGYNEQFFGPGTRLTVL.

The V gene is TRBV7-2, the J gene TRBJ2-3; D is unresolved. The CDR3 totals 13 residues. The V end was cut by 3 bases, the J end by 9 bases, with 13 bases between. Per the germline V gene, CDR1 is SGHTA and CDR2 is FQGNSA. CDR3 in DNA: TGTGCCAGCAGCTTTCCCCCGGGCCGCACGCAGTATTTT. This encodes CASSFPPGRTQYF.

The J gene is TRBJ2-7, the V gene TRBV7-6; possibly TRBD1 for D (6 bases). V was trimmed by 5 bases and J by 4 bases, leaving 12 bases between them. Looked up from germline, CDR1 is SGHVS and CDR2 is FNYEAQ. The CDR3 consists of 13 residues. The CDR3 reads CASSPPQGYEQYF. Here the CDR3 DNA reads TGTGCCAGCAGCCCACCCCAGGGGTACGAGCAGTACTTC.